This TCR beta chain was documented in a study of T cell responses to AZD1222 COVID-19 vaccine. Trimming at V came to 8 bases and at J to 4 bases, leaving 7 bases not matched to a gene. The germline V gene encodes CDR1 MDHEN and CDR2 SYDVKM. The CDR3 has 13 residues. Sequencing was performed with immunoSEQ multiplex PCR; in TCRdb, only in-frame clones are kept and a portion is missing. This sample yields tens of thousands of clones, of which roughly 90% are seen a single time; approximately 5.2% belongs to the top ten. This chain connects TRBV28 to TRBJ2-7, with 8 bases that match TRBD1. The sequence was collected from an adult in good health. The sequenced sample was peripheral blood, obtained on day 0 of AZD1222 vaccination. CDR3 in DNA: TGTGCCAGCGCCACAGGGGGTATTTACGAGCAGTACTTC. As protein: CASATGGIYEQYF.